This T cell receptor (beta chain) was retrieved from a study of T cells after posttransplantation cyclophosphamide. On this clone itself: Its antigen is unidentified.

Whole-study results and caveats: Recipient CMV seropositivity and CMV reactivation strongly tracked TRB clonality. Donor-recipient repertoire similarity was low at 1-2 months, rising over year one. Skin or GI-infiltrating T cells shared few TRB sequences with blood.

The germline V gene encodes CDR1 MGHRA and CDR2 YSYEKL. The length of the CDR3 is 15 residues. V gave up 4 bases and J gave up 2 bases, with 11 bases separating them. Clones were read by immunoSEQ multiplex PCR, and TCRdb kept only the in-frame ones, dropping some. The sample contains 11,000 to 15,000 clones, around four fifths of which appear only once. This TCR was sampled from a man in his fifties. The rearrangement joins TRBV4-1 to TRBJ1-4, with unresolved D. The sequenced sample consisted of memory CD4+ T cells sorted from PBMCs. The CDR3 spells CASSPSEGTNEKLFF. The CDR3 DNA reads as TGCGCCAGCAGCCCATCTGAGGGCACTAATGAAAAACTGTTTTTT.